The 29 T cell receptor beta chains in this list originate from one sample, sequenced in a study of blood T cell repertoires in COVID-19. The repertoire was sequenced with immunoSEQ multiplex PCR; TCRdb's copy has only in-frame clones and lacks some. The sample yields about 260,000 clones, 85% to 90% seen once. The material sequenced was peripheral blood. These receptors were taken from an older woman with COVID-19, enrolled during active disease.

This clone was counted once. The V and J genes are TRBV7-2 and TRBJ1-5, with a tentative D call TRBD1 (5 bases). The CDR3 sequence is 13 residues long. Germline V gene lookup returns CDR1 SGHTA and CDR2 FQGNSA. Trimming took off 3 bases at V and 4 bases at J, with 7 bases between the two ends. In DNA, the CDR3 is TGTGCCAGCAGCTTTAGGGGAAATCAGCCCCAGCATTTT. Residues: CASSFRGNQPQHF. The full variable domain, in which reference TRBV7-2 and TRBJ1-5 provide the parts outside the CDR3, is GAGVSQSPSNKVTEKGKDVELRCDPISGHTALYWYRQSLGQGLEFLIYFQGNSAPDKSGLPSDRFSAERTGGSVSTLTIQRTQQEDSAVYLCASSFRGNQPQHFGDGTRLSIL.

The rearrangement links TRBV7-3 to TRBJ2-7; 10 nucleotides align to TRBD2. Trimming at V came to 8 bases and at J to 9 bases, leaving 7 bases not matched to a gene. The CDR3 totals 12 residues. Germline loops: CDR1 SGHTA, CDR2 FQGTGA. CDR3 sequence (DNA): TGTGCCAGCGGGCCTAGCGGGGGTCGGCAGTACTTC. Its protein product is CASGPSGGRQYF.

The rearrangement joins TRBV2 to TRBJ2-1; 12 bases line up with TRBD2. The CDR3 has 14 amino acids. The germline V gene encodes CDR1 SNHLY and CDR2 FYNNEI. J gave up 13 bases and V 4 bases, and 8 bases lay outside the gene matches. This chain's CDR3 is CASSVASGRAPQFF. The CDR3 DNA sequence: TGTGCCAGCAGTGTGGCTAGCGGGAGGGCTCCCCAGTTCTTC.

V gene TRBV28 combines with J gene TRBJ1-5, with unresolved D. With 5 bases removed from V and 9 bases from J, the gap between germline ends came to 11 bases. The CDR3 has 12 amino acids. CDR1 and CDR2 (germline): MDHEN, SYDVKM. The CDR3 coding sequence is TGTGCCAGCAGTCCCATCGGTGGGCCCCAGCATTTT. This translates into CASSPIGGPQHF.

The chain recombines TRBV5-1 with TRBJ2-2; 7 bases match TRBD2. This CDR3 contains 15 residues. Germline CDR1 SGHRS, CDR2 YFSETQ. V was clipped by 3 bases and J by 4 bases; unmatched bases: 6. CDR3 sequence (DNA): TGCGCCAGCAGCTCTGGCGGGGGAGGCACCGGGGAGCTGTTTTTT. Translation: CASSSGGGGTGELFF.

This chain joins TRBV11-2 and TRBJ1-2; 9 bases agree with TRBD1. Germline V gene sequence: CDR1 SGHAT, CDR2 FQNNGV. The J segment lost 4 bases and the V segment lost 4 bases, leaving 4 bases of the junction unmatched. The CDR3 is 14 residues long. The CDR3 is CASSSTGGAYGYTF. CDR3 nucleotide sequence: TGTGCCAGCAGCTCAACAGGGGGCGCCTATGGCTACACCTTC.

The V call is TRBV7-2, the J call TRBJ1-6; perhaps TRBD1 as D (6 bases). This CDR3 is 17 amino acids long. V gave up 5 bases and J gave up 3 bases, with 17 bases separating them. The germline V gene encodes CDR1 SGHTA and CDR2 FQGNSA. In nucleotides, the CDR3 is TGTGCCAGCAGCCCGCGACAGGCCCCCGACTATAATTCACCCCTCCACTTT. This sequence encodes CASSPRQAPDYNSPLHF.

The rearrangement joins TRBV15 to TRBJ1-6, with D maybe TRBD1 (5 bases). This CDR3 is built from 15 residues. Trimming took 5 bases from V and 5 from J, leaving 13 bases between them. Looked up from germline, CDR1 is LNHNV and CDR2 is YYDKDF (reference sequence). The CDR3 loop is CATSAQGPNNSPLHF. CDR3 sequence (DNA): TGTGCCACCAGCGCCCAGGGCCCGAATAATTCACCCCTCCACTTT.

This rearrangement joins TRBV10-3 to TRBJ2-2, with TRBD1 identical over 9 bases. Unmatched junction bases numbered 9, after V lost 3 bases and J lost 4 bases. This CDR3 region has 17 residues. Per germline, CDR1 ENHRY and CDR2 SYGVKD. CDR3 sequence: CAISEGRDRVLTGELFF. In nucleotides, the CDR3 is TGTGCCATCAGTGAAGGTCGGGACAGGGTTCTCACCGGGGAGCTGTTTTTT.

J is TRBJ1-1 and V is TRBV12-3 or TRBV12-4; D not certain. V was trimmed by 3 bases and J by 1 base, leaving 3 bases between them. This CDR3 region has 12 residues. CDR3 region: CASSFGNTEAFF. The CDR3 DNA reads TGTGCCAGCAGTTTCGGGAACACTGAAGCTTTCTTT.

This clone was found a few times. The chain recombines TRBV6-6 with TRBJ1-5, with a tentative D call TRBD1 (6 bases). Trimming cost V 6 bases and J 9 bases, with 18 bases left between them. The CDR3 is 14 residues long. From germline, CDR1 is MNHNY and CDR2 SVGAGI (reference sequence). The CDR3 protein is CASSTNRAVPPQHF. CDR3 nucleotides: TGTGCCAGCAGCACTAACAGGGCCGTACCGCCCCAGCATTTT.

The CDR3 bases are TGTGCCAGCAGCCTGAGCTCCGGGGTCTCTGAAGCTTTCTTT. Translated, it gives CASSLSSGVSEAFF. The chain links TRBV7-2 to TRBJ1-1; D unclear. V was shortened by 5 bases and J by 6 bases, with 16 bases between the two germline ends. CDR1 and CDR2 from the germline V gene are SGHTA and FQGNSA. The CDR3 is 14 residues long.

J is TRBJ2-5 and V is TRBV28; 15 bases align to TRBD2. CDR3 size: 18 residues. Trimming at V came to 1 base and at J to 4 bases, leaving 7 bases not matched to a gene. Per the germline V gene, CDR1 is MDHEN and CDR2 is SYDVKM. In DNA, the CDR3 is TGTGCCAGCAGTTTATCCGGGACTAGCGGGAGGTTTCGAGAGACCCAGTACTTC. Its protein product is CASSLSGTSGRFRETQYF.

The V gene is TRBV5-1, the J gene TRBJ2-7, with TRBD1 matching over 7 bases. The CDR3 spans 15 residues. J was trimmed by 4 bases and V by 1 base; bases with no gene match: 8. Germline values: CDR1 SGHRS, CDR2 YFSETQ. The CDR3 nucleotides are TGCGCCAGCAGCTTGAGACAGGGAAGGAGTTACGAGCAGTACTTC. This encodes CASSLRQGRSYEQYF. Variable domain in full (rest from reference TRBV5-1 and TRBJ2-7): KAGVTQTPRYLIKTRGQQVTLSCSPISGHRSVSWYQQTPGQGLQFLFEYFSETQRNKGNFPGRFSGRQFSNSRSEMNVSTLELGDSALYLCASSLRQGRSYEQYFGPGTRLTVT.

The gene calls are TRBV7-9 and TRBJ1-6; 8 bases fit TRBD1. This CDR3 has 15 residues. Per germline, CDR1 SEHNR and CDR2 FQNEAQ (reference sequence). V lost 5 bases and J lost 6; bases outside the gene matches: 6. The DNA for the CDR3 is TGTGCCAGCAGCCTCGGGACAGGCATTAATTCACCCCTCCACTTT. It translates to CASSLGTGINSPLHF.

The genes are TRBV19 and TRBJ1-2, with a possible D match to TRBD1 (5 bases). V lost 6 bases, J lost 7 bases, and 18 bases lay in between. Germline V gene sequence: CDR1 LNHDA, CDR2 SQIVND (reference sequence). CDR3 length: 14 amino acids. CDR3 sequence: CASSPSRQFSGYTF. The CDR3 bases are TGTGCCAGTAGCCCCTCTCGACAGTTCTCTGGCTACACCTTC.

V usage is TRBV7-9 and J usage is TRBJ1-5, with unresolved D. Germline V CDR1 and CDR2: SEHNR, FQNEAQ (reference sequence). The CDR3 runs 14 residues. Trimming left V 1 base short and J 6 bases short, with 10 bases between. CDR3 sequence: CASSLGRSGQPQHF. CDR3 DNA: TGTGCCAGCAGCTTAGGGCGGTCCGGTCAGCCCCAGCATTTT.

The rearrangement links TRBV24-1 to TRBJ2-3, with a tentative D call TRBD2 (8 bases). Germline-derived CDR1 and CDR2 are KGHDR and SFDVKD. The CDR3 extends over 17 amino acids. Trimming cost V 3 bases and J 1 base, with 16 bases left between them. CDR3 in DNA: TGTGCCACCAGTGATCCGTTAGCGGGGACAGGCACAGATACGCAGTATTTT. Translated: CATSDPLAGTGTDTQYF.

CDR3 in amino acids: CASSTFSGAYNEQFF. The CDR3 DNA follows: TGTGCCAGTAGTACTTTTAGCGGGGCCTACAATGAGCAGTTCTTC. The rearrangement uses TRBV19 and TRBJ2-1; TRBD2 matches at 8 bases. Trimming took 4 bases from V and 2 from J; bases not matched to a gene: 4. There are 15 residues in the CDR3. CDR1 is LNHDA and CDR2 is SQIVND in the germline V gene (reference sequence).

The chain carries TRBV24-1 and TRBJ2-3, with 7 positions matching TRBD1. V trimming: 5 bases; J trimming: 3 bases; junction bases outside the gene matches: 22. The CDR3 covers 20 residues. CDR1 and CDR2 from the germline V gene are KGHDR and SFDVKD. The CDR3 DNA follows: TGTGCCACCAGTGCCGCCTCCGGGACAGCTTACCCTGGGGAGACAGATACGCAGTATTTT. This encodes CATSAASGTAYPGETDTQYF.

The chain carries TRBV2 and TRBJ1-4; 10 bases map to TRBD1. The CDR3 runs 11 residues. Per germline, CDR1 SNHLY and CDR2 FYNNEI. Trimming cost V 5 bases and J 15 bases; bases outside gene matches: 3. The CDR3 region has the DNA TGTGCCAGCAGTAGGGACAGGGGTTTGTTTTTT. This codes for CASSRDRGLFF. The whole variable domain, filled in from reference TRBV2 and TRBJ1-4, reads EPEVTQTPSHQVTQMGQEVILRCVPISNHLYFYWYRQILGQKVEFLVSFYNNEISEKSEIFDDQFSVERPDGSNFTLKIRSTKLEDSAMYFCASSRDRGLFFGSGTQLSVL.

This sequence joins TRBV30 and TRBJ2-3; possible D gene TRBD2, 5 bases. The CDR3 is made up of 13 amino acids. Trimming took 8 bases from V and 7 from J, leaving 19 bases between them. The germline V gene has CDR1 GTSNPN and CDR2 SVGIG (reference sequence). The CDR3 is CAGDAGRDNTQYF. The CDR3 DNA reads as TGTGCCGGAGATGCTGGCCGGGATAATACGCAGTATTTT.

This clone was recorded a few times. The chain has TRBV14 and TRBJ1-2; D is possibly TRBD1 (5 bases). Germline V lookup: CDR1 SGHDN, CDR2 FVKESK. The CDR3 spans 13 residues. Trimming removed 1 base from V and 7 bases from J, with 10 bases in between. CDR3 nucleotide sequence: TGTGCCAGCAGCCAAGTTATAGGGGCTGGCTACACCTTC. This sequence encodes CASSQVIGAGYTF. The full variable domain, with the rest looked up from reference TRBV14 and TRBJ1-2, is EAGVTQFPSHSVIEKGQTVTLRCDPISGHDNLYWYRRVMGKEIKFLLHFVKESKQDESGMPNNRFLAERTGGTYSTLKVQPAELEDSGVYFCASSQVIGAGYTFGSGTRLTVV.

V is TRBV11-3 and J is TRBJ2-5, with TRBD1 matching over 12 bases. V shed 4 bases, J shed 5 bases, and the junction held 8 bases outside the gene matches. The CDR3 contains 16 residues. CDR1 is SGHNT and CDR2 is YENEEA in the germline V gene. CDR3 sequence (DNA): TGTGCCAGCAGCTCGAGAGGGACAGGGGGCAGTGAGACCCAGTACTTC. It specifies CASSSRGTGGSETQYF.

V and J are TRBV20-1 and TRBJ1-5; D is possibly TRBD1 (5 bases). The germline gives CDR1 DFQATT, CDR2 SNEGSKA (reference sequence). The CDR3 length is 14 residues. V lost 3 bases to trimming and J lost 6 bases, with 15 bases between them. The CDR3 region is CSASPSGPGQPQHF. The CDR3 nucleotides are TGCAGTGCTAGTCCCTCAGGGCCAGGTCAGCCCCAGCATTTT.

The rearrangement links TRBV18 to TRBJ1-2; 9 nucleotides align to TRBD1. The V gene's germline CDR1 is KGHSH and CDR2 LQKENI. V gave up 2 bases and J gave up 4 bases; unmatched junction bases: 8. The CDR3 is made up of 16 amino acids. The CDR3 DNA follows: TGTGCCAGCTCACCAATTCCCACAGGGGGCGGCTATGGCTACACCTTC. It translates to CASSPIPTGGGYGYTF.

The V call is TRBV27, the J call TRBJ2-1; D possibly corresponds to TRBD1 (5 bases). The CDR3 spans 13 residues. V shed 3 bases and J shed 6 bases, with 9 bases lying between them. The germline V gene encodes CDR1 MNHEY and CDR2 SMNVEV (reference sequence). The chain's CDR3 is CASSFVQGNEQFF. The CDR3 region has the DNA TGTGCCAGCAGTTTCGTCCAGGGCAATGAGCAGTTCTTC.

This clone was recorded a few times. The CDR3 protein is CASSRGGAYEQYF. CDR3 DNA sequence: TGTGCCAGCAGTAGGGGGGGAGCCTACGAGCAGTACTTC. The V gene is TRBV25-1, the J gene TRBJ2-7; maybe TRBD2 (7 bases). Germline CDR1 reads MGHDK; CDR2 reads SYGVNS. The CDR3 loop spans 13 amino acids. Trimming pared 5 bases from V and 2 bases from J, leaving 10 bases between.

In this sample, this clone turned up a few times. J is TRBJ2-1 and V is TRBV30; D is perhaps TRBD2 (6 bases). V lost 4 bases and J lost 4, with 14 bases in between. CDR3 length equals 14 residues. The germline CDR1 and CDR2 sequences are GTSNPN and SVGIG (reference sequence). CDR3 sequence: CAWNSGSPYNEQFF. The CDR3 DNA reads TGTGCCTGGAATTCCGGGAGTCCATACAATGAGCAGTTCTTC.